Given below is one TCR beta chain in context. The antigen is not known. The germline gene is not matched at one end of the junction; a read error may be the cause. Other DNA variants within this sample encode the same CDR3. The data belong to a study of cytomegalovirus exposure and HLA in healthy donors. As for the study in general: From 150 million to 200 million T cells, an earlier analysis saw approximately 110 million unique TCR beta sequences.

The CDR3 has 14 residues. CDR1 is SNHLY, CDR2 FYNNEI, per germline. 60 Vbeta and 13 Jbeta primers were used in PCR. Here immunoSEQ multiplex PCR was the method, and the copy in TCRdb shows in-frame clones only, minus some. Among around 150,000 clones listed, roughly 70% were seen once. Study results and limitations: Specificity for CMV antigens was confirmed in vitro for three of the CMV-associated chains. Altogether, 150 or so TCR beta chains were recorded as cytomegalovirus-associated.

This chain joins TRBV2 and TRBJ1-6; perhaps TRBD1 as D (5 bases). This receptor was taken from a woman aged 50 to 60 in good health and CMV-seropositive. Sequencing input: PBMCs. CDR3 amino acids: CASSEVAGNSPLHF. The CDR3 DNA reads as TGTGCTAGCAGTGAAGTGGCAGGGAATTCACCCCTCCACTTT.